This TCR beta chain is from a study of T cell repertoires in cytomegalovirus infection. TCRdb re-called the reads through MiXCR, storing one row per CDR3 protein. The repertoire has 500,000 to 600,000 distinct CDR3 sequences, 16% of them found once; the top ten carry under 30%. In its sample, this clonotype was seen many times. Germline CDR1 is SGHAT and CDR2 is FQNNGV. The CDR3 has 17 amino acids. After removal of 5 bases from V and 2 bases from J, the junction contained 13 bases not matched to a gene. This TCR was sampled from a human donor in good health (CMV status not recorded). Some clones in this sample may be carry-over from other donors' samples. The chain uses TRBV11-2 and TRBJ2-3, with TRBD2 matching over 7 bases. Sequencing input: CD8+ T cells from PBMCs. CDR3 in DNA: TGTGCCAGCAGCCCTCGGGAGGCTAGCGGTTACACAGATACGCAGTATTTT. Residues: CASSPREASGYTDTQYF.